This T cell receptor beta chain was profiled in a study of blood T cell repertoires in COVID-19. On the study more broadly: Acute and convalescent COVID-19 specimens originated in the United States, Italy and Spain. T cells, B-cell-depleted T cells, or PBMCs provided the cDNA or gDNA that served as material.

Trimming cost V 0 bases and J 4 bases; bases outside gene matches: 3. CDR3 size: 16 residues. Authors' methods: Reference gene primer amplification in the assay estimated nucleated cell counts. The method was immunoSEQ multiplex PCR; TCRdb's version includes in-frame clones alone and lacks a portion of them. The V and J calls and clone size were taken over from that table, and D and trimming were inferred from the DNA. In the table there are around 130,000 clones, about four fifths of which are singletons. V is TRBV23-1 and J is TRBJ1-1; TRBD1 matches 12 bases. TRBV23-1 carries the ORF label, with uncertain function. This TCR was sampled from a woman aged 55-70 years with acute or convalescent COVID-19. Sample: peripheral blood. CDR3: CASSQSGDRGRTEAFF. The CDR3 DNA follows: TGCGCCAGCAGTCAATCCGGGGACAGGGGGCGCACTGAAGCTTTCTTT.